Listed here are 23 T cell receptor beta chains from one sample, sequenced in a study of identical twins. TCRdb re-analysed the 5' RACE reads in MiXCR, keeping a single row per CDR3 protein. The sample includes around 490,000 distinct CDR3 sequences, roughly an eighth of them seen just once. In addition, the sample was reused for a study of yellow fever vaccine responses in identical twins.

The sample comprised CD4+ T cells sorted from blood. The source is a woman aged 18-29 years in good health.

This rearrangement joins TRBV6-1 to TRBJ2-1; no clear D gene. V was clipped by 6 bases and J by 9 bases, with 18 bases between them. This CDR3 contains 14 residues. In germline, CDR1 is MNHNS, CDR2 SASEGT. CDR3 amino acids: CASSTINHVGEQFF. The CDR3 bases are TGTGCCAGCAGCACCATTAATCACGTCGGTGAGCAGTTCTTC.

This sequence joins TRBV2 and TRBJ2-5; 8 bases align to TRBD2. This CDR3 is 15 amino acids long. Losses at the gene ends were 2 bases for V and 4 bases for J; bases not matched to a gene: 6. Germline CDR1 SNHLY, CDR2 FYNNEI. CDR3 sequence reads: CASSESRGGPETQYF. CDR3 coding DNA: TGTGCCAGCAGTGAATCCCGGGGGGGCCCAGAGACCCAGTACTTC.

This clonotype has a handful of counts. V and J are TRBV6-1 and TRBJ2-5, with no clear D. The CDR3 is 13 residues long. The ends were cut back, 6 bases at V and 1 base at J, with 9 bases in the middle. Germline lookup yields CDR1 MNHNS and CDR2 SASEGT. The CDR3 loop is CASSNTFQETQYF. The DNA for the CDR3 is TGTGCCAGCAGCAACACCTTCCAAGAGACCCAGTACTTC.

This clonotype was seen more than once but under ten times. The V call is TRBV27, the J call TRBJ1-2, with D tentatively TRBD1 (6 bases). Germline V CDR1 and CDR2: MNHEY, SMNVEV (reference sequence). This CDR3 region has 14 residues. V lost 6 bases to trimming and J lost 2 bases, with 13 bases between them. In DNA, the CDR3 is TGTGCCAGCAGCGCCAGGGGCGCGAACTATGGCTACACCTTC. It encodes CASSARGANYGYTF.

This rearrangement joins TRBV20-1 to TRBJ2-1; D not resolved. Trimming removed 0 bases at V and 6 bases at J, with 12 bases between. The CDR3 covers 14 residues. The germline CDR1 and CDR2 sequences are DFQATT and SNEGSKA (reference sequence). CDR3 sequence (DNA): TGCAGTGCTAGAGATGCATCTTCCAGCAATGAGCAGTTCTTC. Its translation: CSARDASSSNEQFF.

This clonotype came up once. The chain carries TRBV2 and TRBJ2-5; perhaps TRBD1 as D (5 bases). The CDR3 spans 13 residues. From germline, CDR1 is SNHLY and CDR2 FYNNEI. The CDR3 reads CATEGADQETQYF. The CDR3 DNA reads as TGTGCTACCGAAGGGGCAGACCAAGAGACCCAGTACTTC.

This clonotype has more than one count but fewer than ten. CDR3 residues: CASSQVHGLSGELFF. Here the CDR3 DNA reads TGTGCCAGCAGCCAAGTTCACGGGCTGAGCGGGGAGCTGTTTTTT. This sequence joins TRBV3-1 and TRBJ2-2; D not resolved. The CDR3 extends over 15 amino acids. Germline CDR1 and CDR2: LGHDT and YNNKEL (reference sequence). V shed 1 base and J shed 7 bases, with 13 bases lying between them.

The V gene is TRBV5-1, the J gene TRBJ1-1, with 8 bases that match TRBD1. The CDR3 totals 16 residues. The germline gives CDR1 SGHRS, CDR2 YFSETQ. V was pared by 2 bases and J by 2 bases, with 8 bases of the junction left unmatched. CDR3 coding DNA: TGCGCCAGCAGCTTCGGACAGGGCGCTCTAAACACTGAAGCTTTCTTT. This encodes CASSFGQGALNTEAFF.

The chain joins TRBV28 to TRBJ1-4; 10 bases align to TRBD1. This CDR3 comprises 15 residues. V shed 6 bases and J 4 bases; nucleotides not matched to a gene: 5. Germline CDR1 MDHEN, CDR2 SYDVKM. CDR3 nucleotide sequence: TGTGCCAGCAGGAGTGACAGGGGGCTTAATGAAAAACTGTTTTTT. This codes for CASRSDRGLNEKLFF.

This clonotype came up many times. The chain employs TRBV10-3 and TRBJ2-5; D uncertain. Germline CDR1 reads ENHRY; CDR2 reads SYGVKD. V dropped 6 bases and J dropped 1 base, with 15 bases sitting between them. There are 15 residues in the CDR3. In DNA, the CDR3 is TGTGCCATCAGCTCACCAGGCACACCCCAAGAGACCCAGTACTTC. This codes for CAISSPGTPQETQYF.

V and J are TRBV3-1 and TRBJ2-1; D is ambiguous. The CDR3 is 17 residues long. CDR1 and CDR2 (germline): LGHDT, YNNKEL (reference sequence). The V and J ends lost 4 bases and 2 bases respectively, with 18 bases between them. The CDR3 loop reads CASSPYGRTSAYNEQFF. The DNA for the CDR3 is TGTGCCAGCAGCCCTTATGGTCGAACGTCGGCCTACAATGAGCAGTTCTTC.

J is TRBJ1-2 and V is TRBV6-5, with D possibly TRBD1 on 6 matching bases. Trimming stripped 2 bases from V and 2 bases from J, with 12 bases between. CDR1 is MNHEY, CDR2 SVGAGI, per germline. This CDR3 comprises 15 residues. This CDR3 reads CASSYRPTGNYGYTF. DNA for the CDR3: TGTGCCAGCAGTTACCGGCCAACAGGGAACTATGGCTACACCTTC.

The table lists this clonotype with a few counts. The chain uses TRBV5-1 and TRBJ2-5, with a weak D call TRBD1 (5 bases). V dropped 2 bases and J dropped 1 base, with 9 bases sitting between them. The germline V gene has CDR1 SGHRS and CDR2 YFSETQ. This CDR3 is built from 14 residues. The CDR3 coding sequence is TGCGCCAGCAGCTTATTGGGGCGCCAAGAGACCCAGTACTTC. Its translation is CASSLLGRQETQYF.

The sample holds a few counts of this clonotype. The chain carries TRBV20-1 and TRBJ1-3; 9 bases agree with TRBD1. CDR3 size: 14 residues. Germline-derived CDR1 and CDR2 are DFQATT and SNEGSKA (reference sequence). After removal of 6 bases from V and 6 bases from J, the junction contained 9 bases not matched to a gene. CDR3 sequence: CSAKGQGNLNTIYF. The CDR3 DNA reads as TGCAGTGCAAAAGGACAGGGGAATCTAAACACCATATATTTT.

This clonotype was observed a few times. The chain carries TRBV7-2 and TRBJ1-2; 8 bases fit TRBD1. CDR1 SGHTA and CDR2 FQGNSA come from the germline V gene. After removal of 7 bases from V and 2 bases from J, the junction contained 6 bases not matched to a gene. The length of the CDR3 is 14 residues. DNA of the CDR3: TGTGCCAGCAAACGGACAGGGAGAAACTATGGCTACACCTTC. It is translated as CASKRTGRNYGYTF.

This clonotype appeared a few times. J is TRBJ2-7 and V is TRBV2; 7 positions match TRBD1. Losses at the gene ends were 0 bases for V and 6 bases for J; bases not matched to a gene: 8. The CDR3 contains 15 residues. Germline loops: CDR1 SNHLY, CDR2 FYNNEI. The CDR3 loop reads CASSEALAGGSEQYF. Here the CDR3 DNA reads TGTGCCAGCAGTGAAGCTCTCGCAGGGGGATCCGAGCAGTACTTC.

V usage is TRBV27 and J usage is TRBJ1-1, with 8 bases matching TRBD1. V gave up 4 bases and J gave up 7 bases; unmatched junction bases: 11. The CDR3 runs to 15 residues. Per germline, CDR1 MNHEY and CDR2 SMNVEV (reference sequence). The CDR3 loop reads CASSYRPGTGNEAFF. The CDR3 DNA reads TGTGCCAGCAGTTATCGCCCTGGGACAGGCAATGAAGCTTTCTTT.

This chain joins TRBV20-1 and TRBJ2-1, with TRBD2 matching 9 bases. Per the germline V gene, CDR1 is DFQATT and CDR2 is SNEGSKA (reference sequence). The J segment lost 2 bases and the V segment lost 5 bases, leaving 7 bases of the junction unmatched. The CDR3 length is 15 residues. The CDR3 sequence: CSAWDTSGPYNEQFF. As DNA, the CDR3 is TGCAGTGCTTGGGACACTAGCGGGCCCTACAATGAGCAGTTCTTC.

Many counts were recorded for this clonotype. This CDR3 is CASREGGEQFF. In DNA form, the CDR3 reads TGCGCCAGCAGGGAAGGAGGTGAGCAGTTCTTC. This chain connects TRBV5-1 to TRBJ2-1; D may be TRBD2 (5 bases). CDR1 is SGHRS, CDR2 YFSETQ, per germline. Trimming cost V 5 bases and J 9 bases, with 9 bases left between them. CDR3 length equals 11 residues.

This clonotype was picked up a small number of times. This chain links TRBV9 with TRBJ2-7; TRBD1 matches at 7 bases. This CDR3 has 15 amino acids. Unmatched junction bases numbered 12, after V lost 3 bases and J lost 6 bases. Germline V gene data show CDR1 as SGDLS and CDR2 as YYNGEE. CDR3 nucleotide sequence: TGTGCCAGCAGCGCCTCCCCAGGGGGTCGAGGCGAGCAGTACTTC. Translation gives CASSASPGGRGEQYF.

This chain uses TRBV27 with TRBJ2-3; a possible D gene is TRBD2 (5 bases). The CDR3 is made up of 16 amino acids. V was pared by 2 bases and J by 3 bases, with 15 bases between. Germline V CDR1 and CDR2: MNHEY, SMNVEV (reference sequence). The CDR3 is CASSLGIGSGTDTQYF. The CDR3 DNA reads TGTGCCAGCAGTTTAGGAATAGGGTCGGGGACAGATACGCAGTATTTT.

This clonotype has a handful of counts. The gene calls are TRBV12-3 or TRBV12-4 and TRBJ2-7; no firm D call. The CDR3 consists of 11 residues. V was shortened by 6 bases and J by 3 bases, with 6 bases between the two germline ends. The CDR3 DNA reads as TGTGCCAGCAGACAGAGCTACGAGCAGTACTTC. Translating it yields CASRQSYEQYF.

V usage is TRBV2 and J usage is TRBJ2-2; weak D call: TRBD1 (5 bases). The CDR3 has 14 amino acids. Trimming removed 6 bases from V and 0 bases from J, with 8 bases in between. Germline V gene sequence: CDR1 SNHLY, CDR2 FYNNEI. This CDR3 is CASRQETNTGELFF. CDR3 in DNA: TGTGCCAGCAGACAGGAAACGAACACCGGGGAGCTGTTTTTT.